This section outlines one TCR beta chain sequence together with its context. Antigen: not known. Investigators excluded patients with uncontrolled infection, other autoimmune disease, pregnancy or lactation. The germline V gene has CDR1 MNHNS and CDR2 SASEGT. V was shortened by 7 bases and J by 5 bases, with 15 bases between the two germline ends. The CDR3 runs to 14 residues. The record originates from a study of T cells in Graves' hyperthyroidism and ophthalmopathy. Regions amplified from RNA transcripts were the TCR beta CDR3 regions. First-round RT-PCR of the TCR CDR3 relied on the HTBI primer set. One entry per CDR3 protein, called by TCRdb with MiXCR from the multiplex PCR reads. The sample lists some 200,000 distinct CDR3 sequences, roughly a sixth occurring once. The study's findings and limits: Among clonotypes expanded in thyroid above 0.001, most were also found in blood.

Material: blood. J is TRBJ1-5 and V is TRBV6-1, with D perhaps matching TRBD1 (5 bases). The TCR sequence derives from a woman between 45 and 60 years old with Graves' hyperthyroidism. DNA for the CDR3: TGTGCCAGCATTGGTGGGGCGGCTGATCAGCCCCAGCATTTT. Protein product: CASIGGAADQPQHF.